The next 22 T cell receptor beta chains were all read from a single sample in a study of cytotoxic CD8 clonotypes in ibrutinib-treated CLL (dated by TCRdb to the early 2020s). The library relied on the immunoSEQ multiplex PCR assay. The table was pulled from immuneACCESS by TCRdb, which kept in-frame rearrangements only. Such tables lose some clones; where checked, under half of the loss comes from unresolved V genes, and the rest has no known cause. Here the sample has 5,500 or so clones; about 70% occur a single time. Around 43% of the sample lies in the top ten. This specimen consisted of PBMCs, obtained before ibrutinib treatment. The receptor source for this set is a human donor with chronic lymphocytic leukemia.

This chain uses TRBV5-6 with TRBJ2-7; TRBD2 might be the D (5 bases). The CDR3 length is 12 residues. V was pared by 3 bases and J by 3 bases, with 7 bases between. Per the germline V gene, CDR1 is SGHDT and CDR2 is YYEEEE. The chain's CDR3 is CASSSGGYEQYF. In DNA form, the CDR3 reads TGTGCCAGCAGCTCAGGAGGCTACGAGCAGTACTTC. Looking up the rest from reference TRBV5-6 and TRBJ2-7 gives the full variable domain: DAGVTQSPTHLIKTRGQQVTLRCSPKSGHDTVSWYQQALGQGPQFIFQYYEEEERQRGNFPDRFSGHQFPNYSSELNVNALLLGDSALYLCASSSGGYEQYFGPGTRLTVT.

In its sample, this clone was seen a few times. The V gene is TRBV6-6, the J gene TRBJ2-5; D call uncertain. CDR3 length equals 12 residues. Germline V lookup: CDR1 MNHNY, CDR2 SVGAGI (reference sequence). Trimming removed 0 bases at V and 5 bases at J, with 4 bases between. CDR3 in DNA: TGTGCCAGCAGTTACTCGATGGAGACCCAGTACTTC. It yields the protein CASSYSMETQYF.

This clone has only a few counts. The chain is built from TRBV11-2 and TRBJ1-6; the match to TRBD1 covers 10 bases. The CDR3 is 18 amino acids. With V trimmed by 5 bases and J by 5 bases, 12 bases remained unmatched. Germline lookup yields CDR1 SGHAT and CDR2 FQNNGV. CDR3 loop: CASSPSGTGAWDNSPLHF. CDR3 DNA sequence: TGTGCCAGCAGCCCCTCCGGGACAGGGGCCTGGGATAATTCACCCCTCCACTTT.

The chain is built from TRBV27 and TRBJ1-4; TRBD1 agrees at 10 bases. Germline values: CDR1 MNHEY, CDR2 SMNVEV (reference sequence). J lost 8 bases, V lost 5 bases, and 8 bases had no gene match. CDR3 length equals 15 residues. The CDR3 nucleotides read TGTGCCAGCAGTATATTACGGGACAGGGGCGAAAAACTGTTTTTT. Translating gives CASSILRDRGEKLFF. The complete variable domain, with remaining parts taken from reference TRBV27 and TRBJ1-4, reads EAQVTQNPRYLITVTGKKLTVTCSQNMNHEYMSWYRQDPGLGLRQIYYSMNVEVTDKGDVPEGYKVSRKEKRNFPLILESPSPNQTSLYFCASSILRDRGEKLFFGSGTQLSVL.

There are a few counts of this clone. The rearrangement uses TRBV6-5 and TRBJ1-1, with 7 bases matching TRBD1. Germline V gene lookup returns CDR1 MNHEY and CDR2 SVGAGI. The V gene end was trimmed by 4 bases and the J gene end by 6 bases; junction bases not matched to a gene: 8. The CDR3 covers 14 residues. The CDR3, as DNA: TGTGCCAGCAGTTCAACAGGGGACTGGTCTGAAGCTTTCTTT. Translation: CASSSTGDWSEAFF.

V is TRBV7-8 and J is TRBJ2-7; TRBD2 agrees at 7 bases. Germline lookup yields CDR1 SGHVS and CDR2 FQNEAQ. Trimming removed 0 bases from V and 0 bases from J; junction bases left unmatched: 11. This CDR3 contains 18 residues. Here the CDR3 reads CASSLAGGWQGPSYEQYF. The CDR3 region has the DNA TGTGCCAGCAGCTTAGCGGGGGGGTGGCAGGGACCCTCCTACGAGCAGTACTTC.

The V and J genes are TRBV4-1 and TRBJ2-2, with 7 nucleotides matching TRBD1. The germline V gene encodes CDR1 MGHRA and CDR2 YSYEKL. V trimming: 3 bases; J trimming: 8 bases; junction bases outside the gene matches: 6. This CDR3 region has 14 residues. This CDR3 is CASSQAKGAGELFF. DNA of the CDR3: TGCGCCAGCAGCCAGGCAAAGGGGGCTGGGGAGCTGTTTTTT.

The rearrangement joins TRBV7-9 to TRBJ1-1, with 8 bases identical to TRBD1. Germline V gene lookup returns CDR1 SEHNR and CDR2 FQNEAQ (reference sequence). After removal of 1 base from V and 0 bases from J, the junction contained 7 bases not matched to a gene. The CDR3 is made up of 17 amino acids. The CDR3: CASSLGMGQALNTEAFF. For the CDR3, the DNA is TGTGCCAGCAGCTTAGGGATGGGACAGGCTTTGAACACTGAAGCTTTCTTT.

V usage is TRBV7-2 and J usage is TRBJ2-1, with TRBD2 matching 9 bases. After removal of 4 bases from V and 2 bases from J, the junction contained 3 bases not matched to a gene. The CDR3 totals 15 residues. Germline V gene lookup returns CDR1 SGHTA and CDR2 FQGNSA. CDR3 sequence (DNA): TGTGCCAGCAGCTCCCGACTAGCGGCCTACAATGAGCAGTTCTTC. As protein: CASSSRLAAYNEQFF.

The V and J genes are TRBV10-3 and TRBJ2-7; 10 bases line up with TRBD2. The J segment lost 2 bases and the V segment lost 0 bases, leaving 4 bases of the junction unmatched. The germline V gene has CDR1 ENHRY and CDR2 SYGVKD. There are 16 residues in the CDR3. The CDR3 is CAISESKSGGAYEQYF. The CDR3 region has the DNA TGTGCCATCAGTGAGTCGAAGAGCGGGGGGGCCTACGAGCAGTACTTC.

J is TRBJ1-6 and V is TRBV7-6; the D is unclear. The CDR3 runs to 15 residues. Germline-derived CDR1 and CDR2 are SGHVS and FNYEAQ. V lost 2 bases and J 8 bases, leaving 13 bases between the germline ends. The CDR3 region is CASSLRAGRDSPLHF. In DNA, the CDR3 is TGTGCCAGCAGCTTACGGGCAGGCCGCGATTCACCCCTCCACTTT.

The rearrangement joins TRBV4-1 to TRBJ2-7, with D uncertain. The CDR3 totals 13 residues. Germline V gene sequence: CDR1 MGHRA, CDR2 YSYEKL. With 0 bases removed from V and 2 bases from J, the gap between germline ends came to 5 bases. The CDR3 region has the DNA TGCGCCAGCAGCCAAGAAAGACCCTACGAGCAGTACTTC. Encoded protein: CASSQERPYEQYF.

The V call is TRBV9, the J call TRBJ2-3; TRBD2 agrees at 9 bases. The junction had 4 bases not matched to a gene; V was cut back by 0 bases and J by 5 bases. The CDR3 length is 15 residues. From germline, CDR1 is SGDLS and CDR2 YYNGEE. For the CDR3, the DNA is TGTGCCAGCAGCGTAGTAGCGGGGGTCCAAGATACGCAGTATTTT. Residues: CASSVVAGVQDTQYF.

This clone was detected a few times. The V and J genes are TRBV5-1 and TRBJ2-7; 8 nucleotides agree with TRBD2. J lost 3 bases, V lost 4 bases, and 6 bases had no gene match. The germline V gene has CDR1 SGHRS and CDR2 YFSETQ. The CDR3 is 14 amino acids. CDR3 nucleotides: TGCGCCAGCAGCCCAACGGGACTAGACTACGAGCAGTACTTC. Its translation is CASSPTGLDYEQYF.

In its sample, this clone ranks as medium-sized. The CDR3 region has the DNA TGTGCCAGCAGCTTACGGGCAGGCCGCGATTCACCCCTCCACTTT. Translated: CASSLRAGRDSPLHF. J is TRBJ1-6 and V is TRBV7-3; the D is unclear. The CDR3 extends over 15 amino acids. Trimming cost V 2 bases and J 8 bases, with 13 bases left between them. CDR1 is SGHTA and CDR2 is FQGTGA in the germline V gene.

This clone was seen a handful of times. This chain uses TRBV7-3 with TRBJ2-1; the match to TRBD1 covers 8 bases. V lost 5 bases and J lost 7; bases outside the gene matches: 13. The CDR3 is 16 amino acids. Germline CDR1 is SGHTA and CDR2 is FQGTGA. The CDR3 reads CASSPTGTGFDNEQFF. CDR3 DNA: TGTGCCAGCAGCCCCACCGGGACAGGTTTCGATAATGAGCAGTTCTTC.

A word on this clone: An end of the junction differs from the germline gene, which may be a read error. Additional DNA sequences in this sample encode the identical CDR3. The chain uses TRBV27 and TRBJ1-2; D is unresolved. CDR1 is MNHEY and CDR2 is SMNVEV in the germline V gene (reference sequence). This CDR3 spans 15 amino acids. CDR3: CASSLLGDPRGGYTF. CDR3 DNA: TGTGCCAGCAGTTTATTAGGCGACCCTAGAGGTGGCTACACCTTT.

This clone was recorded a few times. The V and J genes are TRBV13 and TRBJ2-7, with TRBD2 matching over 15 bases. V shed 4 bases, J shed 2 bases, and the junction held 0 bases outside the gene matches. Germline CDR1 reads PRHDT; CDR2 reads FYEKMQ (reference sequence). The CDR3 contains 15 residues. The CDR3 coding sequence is TGTGCCAGCAGCTGGACTAGCGGGGGGGCCTACGAGCAGTACTTC. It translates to CASSWTSGGAYEQYF.

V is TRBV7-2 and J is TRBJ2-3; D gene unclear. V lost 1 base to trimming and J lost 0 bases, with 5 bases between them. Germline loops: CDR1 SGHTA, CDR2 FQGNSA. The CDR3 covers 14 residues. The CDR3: CASSLGRSTDTQYF. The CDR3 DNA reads TGTGCCAGCAGCTTAGGCAGAAGCACAGATACGCAGTATTTT.

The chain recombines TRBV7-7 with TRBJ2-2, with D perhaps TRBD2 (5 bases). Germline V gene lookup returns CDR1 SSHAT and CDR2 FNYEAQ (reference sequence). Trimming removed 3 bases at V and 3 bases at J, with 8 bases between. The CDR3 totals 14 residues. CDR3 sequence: CASSFGLDTGELFF. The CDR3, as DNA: TGTGCCAGCAGCTTCGGACTTGACACCGGGGAGCTGTTTTTT.

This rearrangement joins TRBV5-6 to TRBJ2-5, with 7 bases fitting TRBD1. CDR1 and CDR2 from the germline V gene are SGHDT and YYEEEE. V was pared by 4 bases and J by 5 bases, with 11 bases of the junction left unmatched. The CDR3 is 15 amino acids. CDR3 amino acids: CASSRPTGVAETQYF. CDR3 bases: TGTGCCAGCAGCCGTCCAACAGGGGTGGCGGAGACCCAGTACTTC.

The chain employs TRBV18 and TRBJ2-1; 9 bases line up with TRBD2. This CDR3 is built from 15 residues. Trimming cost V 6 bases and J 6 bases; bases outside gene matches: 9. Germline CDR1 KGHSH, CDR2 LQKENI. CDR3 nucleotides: TGTGCCAGCTCGCGATCTAGCGGGGCCCTCAATGAGCAGTTCTTC. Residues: CASSRSSGALNEQFF.